This TCR beta chain was sequenced for a study of chemoradiotherapy in HPV16-positive cancers. This clone has more than one count but fewer than ten. The antigen is not known. Method: immunoSEQ multiplex PCR; TCRdb's copy keeps in-frame clones and lacks some. The profile shows around 12,000 clones, around 80% of them singletons. The length of the CDR3 is 14 residues. Study-level results: For HPV16-positive patients, expanding HPV-responsive T cells associated with longer recurrence-free survival. Non-HPV-specific T cells did not expand in tumors during treatment, whereas candidate HPV-specific clones and E7-related motifs did.

This sample was taken from a patient who underwent chemoradiotherapy. The chain carries TRBV21-1 and TRBJ1-2. TRBV21-1 counts as a pseudogene. This TCR came from a human donor with HPV-associated anogenital cancer. CDR3: CASSKDPLTKGYTF. The DNA for the CDR3 is TGTGCCAGCAGCAAAGATCCCTTAACTAAAGGCTACACCTTC.